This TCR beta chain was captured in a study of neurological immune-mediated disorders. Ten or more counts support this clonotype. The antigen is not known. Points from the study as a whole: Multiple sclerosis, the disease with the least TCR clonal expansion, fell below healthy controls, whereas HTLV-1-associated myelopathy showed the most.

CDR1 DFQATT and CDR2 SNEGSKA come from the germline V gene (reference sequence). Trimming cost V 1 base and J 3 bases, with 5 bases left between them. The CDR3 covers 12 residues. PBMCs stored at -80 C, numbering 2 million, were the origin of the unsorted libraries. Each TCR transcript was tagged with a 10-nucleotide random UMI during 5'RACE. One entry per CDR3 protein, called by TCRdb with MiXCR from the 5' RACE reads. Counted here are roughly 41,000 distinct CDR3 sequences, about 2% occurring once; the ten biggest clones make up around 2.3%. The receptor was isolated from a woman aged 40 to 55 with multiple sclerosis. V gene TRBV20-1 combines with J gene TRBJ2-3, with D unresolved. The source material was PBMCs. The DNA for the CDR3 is TGCAGTGCTAGAGGGGAAACAGATACGCAGTATTTT. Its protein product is CSARGETDTQYF.